The 15 T cell receptor beta chains below all came from one sample that was sequenced in a study of blood T cell repertoires in COVID-19. The repertoire was sequenced with immunoSEQ multiplex PCR; TCRdb's copy has only in-frame clones and lacks some. Here the sample spans 400,000 or so clones, about 92% being singletons. Sequencing was carried out using PBMCs or T cells enriched from blood (not recorded which). These receptors came from a man between 18 and 35 years old who had recovered from COVID-19.

The chain uses TRBV10-2 and TRBJ1-5, with TRBD1 identical over 7 bases. Germline V gene data show CDR1 as WSHSY and CDR2 as SAAADI. The CDR3 sequence is 17 residues long. Trimming took 3 bases from V and 3 from J; bases not matched to a gene: 11. CDR3 DNA sequence: TGCGCCAGCAGTGATTTTCGCGGCAGGGGGACCAATCAGCCCCAGCATTTT. Translating it yields CASSDFRGRGTNQPQHF.

This clone was counted once. The chain has TRBV18 and TRBJ1-1; tentative D call: TRBD1 (6 bases). The V gene lost 2 bases and the J gene lost 4 bases, with 14 bases spanning the gap. The CDR3 runs to 15 residues. CDR1 and CDR2 from the germline V gene are KGHSH and LQKENI. CDR3 DNA sequence: TGTGCCAGCTCACCAAGTATACAGGGATTCACTGAAGCTTTCTTT. Translating it yields CASSPSIQGFTEAFF. Drawing the rest from reference TRBV18 and TRBJ1-1, the complete variable domain is NAGVMQNPRHLVRRRGQEARLRCSPMKGHSHVYWYRQLPEEGLKFMVYLQKENIIDESGMPKERFSAEFPKEGPSILRIQQVVRGDSAAYFCASSPSIQGFTEAFFGQGTRLTVV.

The chain recombines TRBV15 with TRBJ1-2; 8 bases map to TRBD1. With V trimmed by 0 bases and J by 2 bases, 8 bases remained unmatched. Germline assignment: CDR1 LNHNV and CDR2 YYDKDF (reference sequence). The CDR3 covers 17 residues. The CDR3 protein is CATSREDARQGNYGYTF. CDR3 sequence (DNA): TGTGCCACCAGCAGAGAGGATGCGCGACAGGGGAACTATGGCTACACCTTC.

CDR3 nucleotides: TGTGCCAGCAGCTTAGGTTACAAAGAGACCCAGTACTTC. It encodes CASSLGYKETQYF. The V gene is TRBV7-9, the J gene TRBJ2-5; no reliable D call. CDR1 SEHNR and CDR2 FQNEAQ come from the germline V gene (reference sequence). The CDR3 totals 13 residues. V dropped 1 base and J dropped 3 bases, with 6 bases sitting between them.

This chain links TRBV5-4 with TRBJ2-1, with TRBD1 matching over 8 bases. CDR3 size: 16 residues. V lost 0 bases and J lost 5; bases outside the gene matches: 7. Per germline, CDR1 SGHNT and CDR2 YYREEE (reference sequence). CDR3 coding DNA: TGTGCCAGCAGCTTGGCCGGGACAGGTACCCACAATGAGCAGTTCTTC. This gives the protein CASSLAGTGTHNEQFF.

This clone was picked up a small number of times. The chain combines TRBV10-3 with TRBJ2-7; 11 bases are shared with TRBD2. J was trimmed by 3 bases and V by 6 bases; bases with no gene match: 7. Per the germline V gene, CDR1 is ENHRY and CDR2 is SYGVKD. The CDR3 loop spans 15 amino acids. The CDR3 sequence: CAISKTSGVDYEQYF. CDR3 coding DNA: TGTGCCATCAGCAAGACTAGCGGGGTCGACTACGAGCAGTACTTC.

The chain carries TRBV12-3 or TRBV12-4 and TRBJ1-2; TRBD1 is a possible D gene (5 bases). The CDR3 length is 13 residues. Trimming took off 9 bases at V and 8 bases at J, with 19 bases between the two ends. The CDR3 spells CASNQGGARGYTF. For the CDR3, the DNA is TGTGCCAGTAATCAGGGAGGGGCGCGAGGCTACACCTTC.

The J gene is TRBJ2-5, the V gene TRBV19, with a tentative D call TRBD2 (5 bases). The CDR3 runs 14 residues. The germline CDR1 and CDR2 sequences are LNHDA and SQIVND (reference sequence). Trimming removed 3 bases at V and 2 bases at J, with 10 bases between. This CDR3 is CASSIAAVQETQYF. CDR3 DNA: TGTGCCAGTAGTATCGCAGCGGTACAAGAGACCCAGTACTTC.

The CDR3 DNA reads TGTGCCAGCAGCCAAGACCTTCCCGAGCAGTACTTC. This gives the protein CASSQDLPEQYF. This rearrangement joins TRBV3-1 (or the pseudogene TRBV3-2) to TRBJ2-7; D gene ambiguous. V dropped 0 bases and J dropped 6 bases, with 6 bases sitting between them. This CDR3 comprises 12 residues. The germline V gene encodes CDR1 LGHDT and CDR2 YNNKEL (reference sequence).

The chain uses TRBV12-3 or TRBV12-4 and TRBJ1-5, with D maybe TRBD1 (5 bases). The CDR3 extends over 13 amino acids. V was pared by 6 bases and J by 3 bases, with 9 bases between. CDR3 sequence reads: CASSRANNQPQHF. The CDR3 coding sequence is TGTGCCAGCAGCAGGGCGAACAATCAGCCCCAGCATTTT.

The V gene is TRBV6-1, the J gene TRBJ2-6; D possibly corresponds to TRBD1 (6 bases). The germline V gene encodes CDR1 MNHNS and CDR2 SASEGT. CDR3 length: 17 residues. V was clipped by 3 bases and J by 4 bases, with 16 bases between them. CDR3 sequence (DNA): TGTGCCAGCAGTGAGGACATAACAGGGACCGGGGCCAACGTCCTGACTTTC. Translated: CASSEDITGTGANVLTF.

V gene TRBV3-1 (or the pseudogene TRBV3-2) combines with J gene TRBJ1-2; TRBD1 is a possible D gene (5 bases). Trimming left V 0 bases short and J 8 bases short, with 13 bases between. Germline V lookup: CDR1 LGHDT, CDR2 YNNKEL (reference sequence). This CDR3 is built from 14 residues. CDR3 coding DNA: TGTGCCAGCAGCCAAGAAGTAGGGGAATACGGCTACACCTTC. This encodes CASSQEVGEYGYTF.

The chain couples TRBV20-1 to TRBJ2-3; 12 bases match TRBD2. The CDR3 covers 16 residues. CDR1 is DFQATT, CDR2 SNEGSKA, per germline (reference sequence). The V and J ends lost 6 bases and 6 bases, in that order; junction bases with no gene match: 13. CDR3 sequence reads: CSASYTSGRYLDTQYF. CDR3 coding DNA: TGCAGTGCCAGTTATACTAGCGGGAGGTACCTTGATACGCAGTATTTT.

V and J are TRBV28 and TRBJ1-4, with D possibly TRBD1 on 6 matching bases. The length of the CDR3 is 13 residues. The germline V and J ends were trimmed by 6 bases and 12 bases, with 17 bases remaining between them. The germline CDR1 and CDR2 sequences are MDHEN and SYDVKM. CDR3 loop: CASSLGQLQELFF. In nucleotides, the CDR3 is TGTGCCAGCAGCCTTGGACAGCTCCAGGAACTGTTTTTT.

The V call is TRBV2, the J call TRBJ1-6; possibly TRBD1 for D (6 bases). Trimming removed 8 bases from V and 9 bases from J, with 14 bases in between. The CDR3 length is 13 residues. Germline values: CDR1 SNHLY, CDR2 FYNNEI. CDR3 protein: CASYGGAGSPLHF. CDR3 DNA sequence: TGTGCCAGCTATGGGGGGGCAGGTTCACCCCTCCACTTT.